The 9 T cell receptor beta chains below all came from one sample that was sequenced in a study of early T cells in non-severe SARS-CoV-2 infection. TCRdb used MiXCR to reprocess the 5' RACE reads, holding one entry per CDR3 protein. The sample lists approximately 39,000 distinct CDR3 sequences, approximately 4.6% occurring once. What was sequenced was whole blood. Receptors originate from an adult who was a healthcare worker with PCR-confirmed SARS-CoV-2 infection or an uninfected control (not recorded which).

This clonotype turned up a few times. The rearrangement uses TRBV2 and TRBJ1-1; no reliable D call. The CDR3 totals 14 residues. Trimming took 2 bases from V and 4 from J, leaving 11 bases between them. Looked up from germline, CDR1 is SNHLY and CDR2 is FYNNEI. The CDR3 spells CASSERQPATEAFF. The CDR3 DNA sequence: TGTGCCAGCAGTGAAAGGCAGCCAGCCACTGAAGCTTTCTTT.

This clonotype came up many times. The V gene is TRBV6-6, the J gene TRBJ2-7; 8 nucleotides align to TRBD1. This CDR3 has 14 amino acids. Germline lookup yields CDR1 MNHNY and CDR2 SVGAGI (reference sequence). With 5 bases clipped from V and 3 bases from J, the junction kept 6 bases outside the gene matches. This CDR3 is CASSHGTGFYEQYF. CDR3 sequence (DNA): TGTGCCAGCAGTCATGGGACAGGATTCTACGAGCAGTACTTC.

The chain couples TRBV7-2 to TRBJ2-2; tentatively, D is TRBD1 or TRBD2 (7 bases each). The germline V gene has CDR1 SGHTA and CDR2 FQGNSA. The CDR3 covers 13 residues. The ends were cut back, 8 bases at V and 6 bases at J, with 13 bases in the middle. In DNA form, the CDR3 reads TGTGCCAGCGGGAGGGGACAGCCCGGGGAGCTGTTTTTT. This translates into CASGRGQPGELFF.

This clonotype was detected many times. This rearrangement joins TRBV4-2 to TRBJ1-4; TRBD1 matches 10 bases. The CDR3 totals 15 residues. Trimming at V came to 4 bases and at J to 7 bases, leaving 6 bases not matched to a gene. CDR1 is LGHNA and CDR2 is YNFKEQ in the germline V gene. The CDR3 spells CASSPDRGRSEKLFF. CDR3 bases: TGTGCCAGCAGCCCTGACAGGGGGCGAAGTGAAAAACTGTTTTTT.

This clonotype appeared many times. V usage is TRBV29-1 and J usage is TRBJ1-1; D is unclear. Trimming shortened V by 4 bases and J by 5 bases, and 11 bases separated the two germline ends. The CDR3 contains 12 residues. Germline CDR1 SQVTM, CDR2 ANQGSEA. In nucleotides, the CDR3 is TGCAGCGTTGGAGGATCGGGAACTGAAGCTTTCTTT. Its protein product is CSVGGSGTEAFF.

The chain is built from TRBV7-3 and TRBJ2-7; D not resolved. Germline-derived CDR1 and CDR2 are SGHTA and FQGTGA. V lost 5 bases to trimming and J lost 3 bases, with 26 bases between them. This CDR3 has 18 residues. CDR3 DNA sequence: TGTGCCAGCAGCCCCCAAGGGCCTTTAAGGGTCCCCAGCTACGAGCAGTACTTC. It is translated as CASSPQGPLRVPSYEQYF.

This clonotype is classed as medium-sized (0.01 to 0.1%). The V gene is TRBV12-3 or TRBV12-4, the J gene TRBJ2-3; weak D call: TRBD2 (6 bases). V was clipped by 6 bases and J by 2 bases, with 9 bases between them. The CDR3 length is 13 residues. CDR3 sequence: CASRASVTDTQYF. As DNA, the CDR3 is TGTGCCAGCAGAGCTAGCGTCACAGATACGCAGTATTTT.

This clonotype showed up many times. The chain couples TRBV12-3 or TRBV12-4 to TRBJ1-1; 7 bases map to TRBD1. CDR3 length: 14 amino acids. V trimming: 6 bases; J trimming: 1 base; junction bases outside the gene matches: 5. CDR3 sequence (DNA): TGTGCCAGCAGCCCGGGACAGCAGAACACTGAAGCTTTCTTT. As protein: CASSPGQQNTEAFF.

In its sample, this clonotype was seen a few times. The chain has TRBV18 and TRBJ1-1, with D hard to call. The germline V gene has CDR1 KGHSH and CDR2 LQKENI. The V gene lost 5 bases and the J gene lost 1 base, with 8 bases spanning the gap. The CDR3 extends over 13 amino acids. CDR3 region: CASSGDANTEAFF. CDR3 DNA sequence: TGTGCCAGCTCAGGTGACGCGAACACTGAAGCTTTCTTT.